This entry lists 16 T cell receptor beta chains sequenced from one sample in a study of beta chain features in type 1 diabetes. The whole isolated RNA underwent reverse transcription, so sequencing captured expressed TCRB transcripts. Method: immunoSEQ multiplex PCR; TCRdb's copy keeps in-frame clones and lacks some. The sample has 810,000 or so clones, roughly 16% seen once. The sample comprised naive CD4+ T cells from blood. The source of these receptors is a woman younger than 30 in good health.

J is TRBJ2-5 and V is TRBV6-6; the match to TRBD2 covers 11 bases. There are 16 residues in the CDR3. V trimming: 5 bases; J trimming: 1 base; junction bases outside the gene matches: 6. CDR1 is MNHNY and CDR2 is SVGAGI in the germline V gene (reference sequence). The CDR3 DNA follows: TGTGCCAGCAGTCCGCGACTAGCGGGGCTCCAAGAGACCCAGTACTTC. The encoded protein is CASSPRLAGLQETQYF.

The gene calls are TRBV28 and TRBJ2-1; 12 bases match TRBD2. CDR3 length equals 13 residues. With 6 bases clipped from V and 9 bases from J, the junction kept 3 bases outside the gene matches. Germline V gene sequence: CDR1 MDHEN, CDR2 SYDVKM. The CDR3: CASSILAGGEQFF. In nucleotides, the CDR3 is TGTGCCAGCAGCATACTAGCGGGAGGTGAGCAGTTCTTC.

The table lists this clone with a few counts. The V gene is TRBV7-2, the J gene TRBJ1-5; D is uncertain. The CDR3 contains 14 residues. V gave up 2 bases and J gave up 1 base, with 6 bases separating them. Germline CDR1 reads SGHTA; CDR2 reads FQGNSA. The CDR3, as DNA: TGTGCCAGCAGCTTATCCCAGAGCAATCAGCCCCAGCATTTT. Translating gives CASSLSQSNQPQHF.

The rearrangement uses TRBV21-1 and TRBJ2-5; the D segment call TRBD1 is taken from the table without a DNA check. TRBV21-1 is tagged as a pseudogene. The CDR3 contains 14 residues. The CDR3 DNA reads TGTGCCAGCAGCAAAGGGGCGAGCCAAGAGACCCAGTACTTC. Encoded protein: CASSKGASQETQYF.

In its sample, this clone was seen a few times. The chain carries TRBV11-2 and TRBJ1-4; a weak D match, TRBD1 (5 bases). The CDR3 runs to 15 residues. The ends were cut back, 2 bases at V and 11 bases at J, with 18 bases in the middle. CDR1 and CDR2 from the germline V gene are SGHAT and FQNNGV. The CDR3 nucleotides are TGTGCCAGCAGCTTACATCCGGGGGATGGGGGGAAACTGTTTTTT. Protein: CASSLHPGDGGKLFF.

The rearrangement joins TRBV6-6 to TRBJ2-7; D possibly matches TRBD1 or TRBD2 (5 bases each). V dropped 6 bases and J dropped 1 base, with 19 bases sitting between them. CDR3 size: 16 residues. CDR1 and CDR2 (germline): MNHNY, SVGAGI (reference sequence). CDR3: CASRPPGAIGSYEQYF. For the CDR3, the DNA is TGTGCCAGCAGACCACCCGGGGCGATAGGGTCCTACGAGCAGTACTTC.

The table lists this clone with a few counts. The V and J genes are TRBV29-1 and TRBJ2-1; weak D call: TRBD1 (5 bases). CDR3 length equals 13 residues. V was trimmed by 7 bases and J by 12 bases, leaving 22 bases between them. Germline V lookup: CDR1 SQVTM, CDR2 ANQGSEA. The CDR3 reads CSAAYLLTGSQFF. CDR3 coding DNA: TGCAGCGCCGCCTACCTCCTTACAGGTTCGCAGTTCTTC.

The chain combines TRBV11-2 with TRBJ2-1, with D possibly TRBD2 on 6 matching bases. Germline loops: CDR1 SGHAT, CDR2 FQNNGV. This CDR3 is 16 amino acids long. Trimming removed 0 bases at V and 1 base at J, with 10 bases between. The CDR3 is CASSLDPGSSYNEQFF. The CDR3 coding sequence is TGTGCCAGCAGCTTAGATCCCGGGAGTTCCTACAATGAGCAGTTCTTC.

This chain connects TRBV6-1 to TRBJ1-5; D unresolved. Per germline, CDR1 MNHNS and CDR2 SASEGT. The V end was cut by 0 bases, the J end by 7 bases, with 4 bases between. The length of the CDR3 is 12 residues. The CDR3 protein is CASSEAWQPQHF. The CDR3 DNA is TGTGCCAGCAGTGAAGCGTGGCAGCCCCAGCATTTT.

In its sample, this clone was seen a few times. The chain combines TRBV28 with TRBJ2-1; 10 bases are shared with TRBD2. The junction had 4 bases not matched to a gene; V was cut back by 6 bases and J by 5 bases. The germline gives CDR1 MDHEN, CDR2 SYDVKM. This CDR3 is 14 amino acids long. CDR3 sequence reads: CASRTGTSDNEQFF. For the CDR3, the DNA is TGTGCCAGCAGAACCGGGACTAGCGACAATGAGCAGTTCTTC.

This clone was found a few times. The V call is TRBV5-1, the J call TRBJ2-1; no reliable D call. Germline loops: CDR1 SGHRS, CDR2 YFSETQ. There are 15 residues in the CDR3. The germline V and J ends were trimmed by 0 bases and 0 bases, with 7 bases remaining between them. CDR3 sequence (DNA): TGCGCCAGCAGCTTGGCGTGGGCCTCCTACAATGAGCAGTTCTTC. Protein: CASSLAWASYNEQFF.

Of note for this clone: This sample also contains other DNA sequences that code for the same CDR3. This chain joins TRBV6-6 and TRBJ2-3; D not certain. The CDR3 is 12 residues long. V dropped 7 bases and J dropped 5 bases, with 10 bases sitting between them. Germline V CDR1 and CDR2: MNHNY, SVGAGI (reference sequence). CDR3 sequence reads: CASKGVLDTQYF. Written as DNA, the CDR3 is TGTGCCAGCAAAGGCGTCCTAGATACGCAGTATTTT.

This chain links TRBV7-3 with TRBJ1-2, with D tentatively TRBD1 (6 bases). The germline CDR1 and CDR2 sequences are SGHTA and FQGTGA. The CDR3 has 18 residues. Trimming shortened V by 6 bases and J by 2 bases, and 25 bases separated the two germline ends. DNA for the CDR3: TGTGCCAGCAGACCCGACGGGGGCGCGATATCTGGAAACTATGGCTACACCTTC. Translating it yields CASRPDGGAISGNYGYTF.

The V call is TRBV7-2, the J call TRBJ1-1; D uncertain. Germline V CDR1 and CDR2: SGHTA, FQGNSA. CDR3 length: 14 residues. The V end lost 1 base, the J end lost 1 base, and 7 bases lay between the germline ends. For the CDR3, the DNA is TGTGCCAGCAGCTTAGGATCAGCGAACACTGAAGCTTTCTTT. This sequence encodes CASSLGSANTEAFF.

This clone was picked up a small number of times. The rearrangement links TRBV11-3 to TRBJ2-2; D remains unclear. The ends were cut back, 2 bases at V and 4 bases at J, with 8 bases in the middle. CDR3 length: 14 amino acids. Germline V gives CDR1 SGHNT, CDR2 YENEEA. The CDR3 is CASSLSYSTGELFF. CDR3 in DNA: TGTGCCAGCAGCTTATCTTACTCCACCGGGGAGCTGTTTTTT.

The genes are TRBV6-6 and TRBJ1-4; D not certain. There are 14 residues in the CDR3. Trimming cost V 2 bases and J 8 bases, with 12 bases left between them. Germline CDR1 and CDR2: MNHNY and SVGAGI (reference sequence). The CDR3 loop reads CASSYRMPEEKLFF. For the CDR3, the DNA is TGTGCCAGCAGTTACCGGATGCCCGAGGAAAAACTGTTTTTT.